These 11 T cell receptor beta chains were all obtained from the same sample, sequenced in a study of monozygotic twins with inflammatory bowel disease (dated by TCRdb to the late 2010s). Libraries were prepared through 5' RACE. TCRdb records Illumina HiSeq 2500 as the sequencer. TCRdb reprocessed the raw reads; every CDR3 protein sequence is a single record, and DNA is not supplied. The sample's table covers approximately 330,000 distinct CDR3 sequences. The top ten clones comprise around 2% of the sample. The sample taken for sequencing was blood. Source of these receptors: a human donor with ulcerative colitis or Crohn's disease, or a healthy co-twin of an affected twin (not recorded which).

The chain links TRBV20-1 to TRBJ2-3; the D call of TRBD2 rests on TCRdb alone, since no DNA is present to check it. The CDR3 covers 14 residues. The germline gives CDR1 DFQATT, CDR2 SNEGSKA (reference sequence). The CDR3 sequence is CSARGLASTDTQYF.

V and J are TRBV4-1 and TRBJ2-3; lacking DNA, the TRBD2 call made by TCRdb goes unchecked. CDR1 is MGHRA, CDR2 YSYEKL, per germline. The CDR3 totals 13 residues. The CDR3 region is CASSQISPDTQYF.

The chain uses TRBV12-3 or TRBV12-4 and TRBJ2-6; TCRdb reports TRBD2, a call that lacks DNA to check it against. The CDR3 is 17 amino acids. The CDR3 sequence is CASSLRRGGAGANVLTF.

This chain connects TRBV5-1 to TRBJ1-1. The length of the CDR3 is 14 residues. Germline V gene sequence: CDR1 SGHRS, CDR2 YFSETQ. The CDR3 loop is CASSRRTGGTEAFF.

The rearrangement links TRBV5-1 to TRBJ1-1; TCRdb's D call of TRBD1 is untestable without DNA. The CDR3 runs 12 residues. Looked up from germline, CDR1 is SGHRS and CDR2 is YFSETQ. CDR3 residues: CASSAPGLEAFF.

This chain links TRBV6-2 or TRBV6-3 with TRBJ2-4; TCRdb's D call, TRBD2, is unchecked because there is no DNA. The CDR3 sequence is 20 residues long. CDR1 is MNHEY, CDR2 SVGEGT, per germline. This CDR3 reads CASSYPGASGGELAKNMQYF.

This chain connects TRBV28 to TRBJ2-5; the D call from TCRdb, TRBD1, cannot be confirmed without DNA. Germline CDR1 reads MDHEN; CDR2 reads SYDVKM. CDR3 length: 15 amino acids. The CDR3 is CASSHRGGVVETQYF.

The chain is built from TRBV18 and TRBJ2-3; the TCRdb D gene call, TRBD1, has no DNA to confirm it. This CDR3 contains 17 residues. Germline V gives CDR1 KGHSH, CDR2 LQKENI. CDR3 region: CASSVPGTGALKDTQYF.

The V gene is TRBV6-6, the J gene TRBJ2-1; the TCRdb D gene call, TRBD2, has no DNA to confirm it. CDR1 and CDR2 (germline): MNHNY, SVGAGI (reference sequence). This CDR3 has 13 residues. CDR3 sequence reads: CASKSGGANEQFF.

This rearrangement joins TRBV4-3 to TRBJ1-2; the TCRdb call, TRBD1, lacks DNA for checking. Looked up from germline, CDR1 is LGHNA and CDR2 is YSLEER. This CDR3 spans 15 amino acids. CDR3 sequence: CASSQESGTNYGYTF.

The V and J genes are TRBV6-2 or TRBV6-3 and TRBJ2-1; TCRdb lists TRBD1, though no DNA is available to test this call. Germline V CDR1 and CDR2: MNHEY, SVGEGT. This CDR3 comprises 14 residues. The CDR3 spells CASSYFDRGYEQFF.